This T cell receptor beta chain was recorded in a study of cytomegalovirus exposure and HLA in healthy donors. Notes on the study in general: Reportedly, fewer N-insertions than the roughly 700-donor mean appeared in an Asian-associated ancestry cluster in a later analysis.

As to this clone: What it binds is not known.

A multiplex PCR was run with 60 Vbeta primers and 13 Jbeta primers. Assay used: immunoSEQ multiplex PCR; TCRdb lists only in-frame clones, some missing. The top ten clones hold 1.5% to 2% of a sample with roughly 190,000 clones, around 82% of them seen once. The CDR3 has 15 residues. Between the trimmed V and J ends, which lost 4 bases and 4 bases, there was a span of 16 bases. From germline, CDR1 is SGHRS and CDR2 YFSETQ. Sequenced material: PBMCs. The rearrangement links TRBV5-1 to TRBJ2-3; weak D call: TRBD1 (7 bases). This TCR derives from a man aged 40-49 years in good health and CMV-seropositive. The CDR3: CASSAGNRGPDTQYF. The CDR3 DNA reads as TGCGCCAGCAGCGCGGGAAACAGGGGCCCAGATACGCAGTATTTT.